This TCR beta chain was sequenced during a study of blood T cell repertoires in COVID-19. Study as a whole: T cells, B-cell-depleted T cells, or PBMCs supplied cDNA or gDNA.

Looked up from germline, CDR1 is SEHNR and CDR2 is FQNEAQ (reference sequence). This CDR3 has 16 residues. V gave up 4 bases and J gave up 0 bases; unmatched junction bases: 8. Living in about two dozen US areas, the participants were between roughly 18 and 90 years of age. Cohorts were assigned according to the clinical history that participants reported. Data came from immunoSEQ multiplex PCR; TCRdb stores just in-frame clones and leaves some out. The repertoire consists of roughly 330,000 clones, with approximately 90% occurring once and the leading ten covering 8.5% to 12%. The rearrangement uses TRBV7-9 and TRBJ1-2; 7 nucleotides match TRBD1. The sample comprised PBMCs or T cells enriched from blood (not recorded which). This TCR was sampled from a woman between 18 and 29 years old who had recovered from COVID-19. The DNA of the CDR3 is TGTGCCAGCAGCTGGCCCGGACAGGAAGCTAACTATGGCTACACCTTC. It translates to CASSWPGQEANYGYTF.